This record covers a single TCR beta chain. The repertoire was sequenced with immunoSEQ multiplex PCR; TCRdb's copy has only in-frame clones and lacks some. The sample lists 60,000 to 75,000 clones, approximately 96% seen once, with approximately 0.9% in the top ten. The data were taken from a study of cytomegalovirus exposure and HLA in healthy donors. Germline lookup yields CDR1 MGHDK and CDR2 SYGVNS. The CDR3 has 16 residues. V shed 3 bases and J 2 bases; nucleotides not matched to a gene: 6. This chain uses TRBV25-1 with TRBJ2-5; 10 bases fit TRBD2. Sequencing was done on a sample of PBMCs. This clonotype was obtained from a young man in good health and CMV-seronegative. CDR3 in amino acids: CASSEAGLATQETQYF. In nucleotides, the CDR3 is TGTGCCAGCAGTGAGGCGGGACTAGCGACGCAAGAGACCCAGTACTTC.